This T cell receptor (beta chain) was sequenced during a study of CD8 T cell repertoires and HIV-1 epitope variants. Background on the study: T cells were stimulated with Twenty-five Gag and Nef peptides separately. Controls included no peptide, Ebola AY9 epitope, and a CMV, EBV, flu pool. Study-wide results and caveats: The TAALDMSHF plasma variant had no responses, unlike KF9 (five clonotypes) and HW9 (one). The assay identified only TCR beta chains of antigen-proliferating T cells.

The method was immunoSEQ multiplex PCR; TCRdb's version includes in-frame clones alone and lacks a portion of them. The sample includes under 6,500 clones, around 65% of them seen just once. Worth noting for this clone: Its antigen is currently unknown.

The CDR3 runs to 15 residues. Trimming cost V 5 bases and J 7 bases, with 21 bases left between them. In germline, CDR1 is SGHTA, CDR2 FQGNSA. This receptor was obtained from a male donor with HIV. Specimen: cultured CD8+ T cells derived from PBMCs. This sequence joins TRBV7-2 and TRBJ2-7; weak D call: TRBD2 (5 bases). This CDR3 reads CASSLRGPGEVEQYF. CDR3 DNA: TGTGCCAGCAGCCTTCGAGGGCCTGGAGAAGTGGAGCAGTACTTC.